This T cell receptor beta chain was identified in a study of blood T cells in healthy people across ages. Turning to the study itself: When template switching was applied, about one barcoded beta molecule was captured per two T cells.

This CDR3 contains 15 residues. Germline V CDR1 and CDR2: SGHTA, FQGNSA. Trimming at V came to 4 bases and at J to 5 bases, leaving 10 bases not matched to a gene. Researchers isolated at least 6.5 million PBMCs per sample. Next came a second PCR, run for about 6 to 12 cycles, which used a sample-barcoded 5' primer along with a J-beta primer mix. A single record per CDR3 protein comes from TCRdb applying MiXCR to the 5' RACE reads. The sample shows about 570,000 distinct CDR3 sequences, roughly 29% of them seen only once. Source material: blood. V gene TRBV7-2 combines with J gene TRBJ2-5, with 7 bases lining up with TRBD1. This sequence originates from a woman aged 70-85 years in good health. The CDR3: CASSYQTGTGETQYF. The CDR3 coding sequence is TGTGCCAGCAGCTACCAGACAGGGACGGGGGAGACCCAGTACTTC. Based on the CDR3 plus reference TRBV7-2 and TRBJ2-5, the full variable domain is GAGVSQSPSNKVTEKGKDVELRCDPISGHTALYWYRQSLGQGLEFLIYFQGNSAPDKSGLPSDRFSAERTGGSVSTLTIQRTQQEDSAVYLCASSYQTGTGETQYFGPGTRLLVL.